One sample yielded the 27 T cell receptor beta chains listed below, sequenced in a study of blood T cells in healthy people across ages. Combining a sample-barcoded 5' primer with a J-beta primer mix, a second PCR ran for roughly 7 to 12 cycles. TCRdb re-called the 5' RACE reads with MiXCR, one entry per CDR3 protein. This table has some 1,500,000 distinct CDR3 sequences, roughly 43% appearing once. Specimen: blood. The receptors originated from a young woman in good health.

The V and J genes are TRBV11-2 and TRBJ1-6; tentatively, D is TRBD1 (5 bases). Germline loops: CDR1 SGHAT, CDR2 FQNNGV. CDR3 length equals 15 residues. V was shortened by 3 bases and J by 7 bases, with 13 bases between the two germline ends. The CDR3 sequence: CASSFSARTNSPLHF. In nucleotides, the CDR3 is TGTGCCAGCAGCTTCTCAGCCCGGACAAATTCACCCCTCCACTTT.

This chain's CDR3 is CSAAHTPVSNQPQHF. DNA for the CDR3: TGCAGTGCTGCCCACACCCCTGTTAGCAATCAGCCCCAGCATTTT. This rearrangement joins TRBV20-1 to TRBJ1-5, with D uncertain. Germline lookup yields CDR1 DFQATT and CDR2 SNEGSKA (reference sequence). This CDR3 comprises 15 residues. The V gene lost 5 bases and the J gene lost 0 bases, with 14 bases spanning the gap.

Note on this clonotype: Possible read error: a much larger clone is one base away. The rearrangement joins TRBV24-1 to TRBJ1-5; maybe TRBD1 (5 bases). The CDR3 has 12 amino acids. Germline V gene data show CDR1 as KGHDR and CDR2 as SFDVKD. Between the trimmed V and J ends, which lost 7 bases and 5 bases, there was a span of 8 bases. The CDR3 loop reads CATRLGDQPQHF. CDR3 DNA: TGTGCCACCAGGCTAGGGGATCAGCCCCAGCATTTT.

Of note for this clonotype: A junction end diverges from the germline sequence, so it may reflect a read error. The V and J genes are TRBV12-3 or TRBV12-4 and TRBJ1-6; no reliable D call. The length of the CDR3 is 17 residues. CDR3 DNA sequence: TGTGCCAGCAGTTTTGGACGTCAGAGCTCCTATAATTCACCCCCCCACTTT. The encoded protein is CASSFGRQSSYNSPPHF.

This clonotype came up once. CDR3 region: CASSLYLEQFF. The DNA for the CDR3 is TGTGCCAGCAGCCTTTATCTCGAGCAGTTCTTC. The genes are TRBV25-1 and TRBJ2-1; D remains unclear. This CDR3 contains 11 residues. V dropped 6 bases and J dropped 10 bases, with 10 bases sitting between them. Germline CDR1 and CDR2: MGHDK and SYGVNS. The whole variable domain, remainder taken from reference TRBV25-1 and TRBJ2-1, is EADIYQTPRYLVIGTGKKITLECSQTMGHDKMYWYQQDPGMELHLIHYSYGVNSTEKGDLSSESTVSRIRTEHFPLTLESARPSHTSQYLCASSLYLEQFFGPGTRLTVL.

This chain joins TRBV27 and TRBJ2-5, with TRBD1 identical over 7 bases. There are 15 residues in the CDR3. Germline trimming cut 4 bases from V and 7 bases from J; bases unmatched to any gene: 12. CDR1 MNHEY and CDR2 SMNVEV come from the germline V gene (reference sequence). CDR3 residues: CASSSLTGNFGTQYF. Here the CDR3 DNA reads TGTGCCAGCAGTTCTCTGACAGGGAATTTCGGGACCCAGTACTTC.

This rearrangement joins TRBV4-3 to TRBJ1-2, with a possible D match to TRBD1 (5 bases). The CDR3 length is 13 residues. Germline V gene sequence: CDR1 LGHNA, CDR2 YSLEER. Trimming left V 5 bases short and J 4 bases short, with 11 bases between. The CDR3 nucleotides read TGCGCCAGCAGCGAGACAGACGGCTATGGCTACACCTTC. Translation gives CASSETDGYGYTF.

This clonotype was picked up a small number of times. The genes are TRBV7-9 and TRBJ2-7; D remains ambiguous. The CDR3 is 14 amino acids. Germline V CDR1 and CDR2: SEHNR, FQNEAQ (reference sequence). With 5 bases removed from V and 0 bases from J, the gap between germline ends came to 11 bases. The CDR3 sequence is CASSAQETSYEQYF. DNA for the CDR3: TGTGCCAGCAGCGCGCAGGAGACCTCCTACGAGCAGTACTTC. Variable domain in full (rest from reference TRBV7-9 and TRBJ2-7): DTGVSQNPRHKITKRGQNVTFRCDPISEHNRLYWYRQTLGQGPEFLTYFQNEAQLEKSRLLSDRFSAERPKGSFSTLEIQRTEQGDSAMYLCASSAQETSYEQYFGPGTRLTVT.

The chain carries TRBV20-1 and TRBJ2-5; D unresolved. Trimming took off 0 bases at V and 3 bases at J, with 8 bases between the two ends. CDR3 size: 13 residues. Germline CDR1 and CDR2: DFQATT and SNEGSKA (reference sequence). The DNA of the CDR3 is TGCAGTGCTAGAGATAACCCAGAAGAGACCCAGTACTTC. Its protein is CSARDNPEETQYF.

The chain couples TRBV20-1 to TRBJ2-1, with D possibly called TRBD1 or TRBD2 (5 bases each). CDR1 and CDR2 (germline): DFQATT, SNEGSKA (reference sequence). The V end lost 5 bases, the J end lost 1 base, and 12 bases lay between the germline ends. This CDR3 spans 14 amino acids. The CDR3 DNA sequence: TGCAGTGCTTGGGACGGAGCTTCCTACAATGAGCAGTTCTTC. This codes for CSAWDGASYNEQFF.

The chain couples TRBV20-1 to TRBJ2-2; 7 nucleotides agree with TRBD1. The J segment lost 8 bases and the V segment lost 1 base, leaving 10 bases of the junction unmatched. The CDR3 sequence is 15 residues long. Looked up from germline, CDR1 is DFQATT and CDR2 is SNEGSKA (reference sequence). For the CDR3, the DNA is TGCAGTGCTAGAGTGTGGGGACAGCCTTTGGGGGAGCTGTTTTTT. Encoded protein: CSARVWGQPLGELFF.

The chain is built from TRBV7-2 and TRBJ2-3; 9 bases map to TRBD1. The J segment lost 10 bases and the V segment lost 2 bases, leaving 16 bases of the junction unmatched. The CDR3 loop spans 17 amino acids. Germline assignment: CDR1 SGHTA and CDR2 FQGNSA. The CDR3 reads CASSLRFPGQGDSAQYF. The DNA for the CDR3 is TGTGCCAGCAGCTTAAGGTTTCCGGGACAGGGAGATTCTGCGCAGTATTTT.

This chain connects TRBV7-2 to TRBJ2-1, with D possibly being TRBD1 (6 bases). V lost 5 bases, J lost 2 bases, and 16 bases lay in between. The germline CDR1 and CDR2 sequences are SGHTA and FQGNSA. The CDR3 runs 16 residues. The CDR3 bases are TGTGCCAGCAGCCTTGGACAGTTCGGGCCCTACAATGAGCAGTTCTTC. It is translated as CASSLGQFGPYNEQFF. Full variable domain (rest looked up from reference TRBV7-2 and TRBJ2-1): GAGVSQSPSNKVTEKGKDVELRCDPISGHTALYWYRQSLGQGLEFLIYFQGNSAPDKSGLPSDRFSAERTGGSVSTLTIQRTQQEDSAVYLCASSLGQFGPYNEQFFGPGTRLTVL.

This chain links TRBV18 with TRBJ2-1; D unresolved. Germline loops: CDR1 KGHSH, CDR2 LQKENI. With 3 bases removed from V and 8 bases from J, the gap between germline ends came to 11 bases. CDR3 size: 13 residues. The CDR3 nucleotides are TGTGCCAGCTCACCCGGGTTCAGTTATGAGCAGTTCTTC. It codes for CASSPGFSYEQFF.

This chain links TRBV15 with TRBJ2-1, with TRBD2 as a possible D gene (5 bases). The DNA end is a closer match to TRBJ2-7, so the J assignment may be wrong. Germline V gene data show CDR1 as LNHNV and CDR2 as YYDKDF (reference sequence). The CDR3 covers 14 residues. The CDR3 DNA is TGTGCCACCATGGCGGGCCCCTCCTACAATGAGCAGTACTTC. It yields the protein CATMAGPSYNEQYF.

This clonotype has more than one count but fewer than ten. The gene calls are TRBV20-1 and TRBJ2-1, with TRBD1 matching over 8 bases. CDR1 and CDR2 from the germline V gene are DFQATT and SNEGSKA (reference sequence). There are 13 residues in the CDR3. V lost 6 bases to trimming and J lost 5 bases; unmatched junction nucleotides: 6. In DNA, the CDR3 is TGCAGTGCACCGGGACAGGCCGACAATGAGCAGTTCTTC. It specifies CSAPGQADNEQFF.

The chain links TRBV29-1 to TRBJ2-1; the D is unclear. The CDR3 has 14 residues. Trimming cost V 0 bases and J 7 bases, with 13 bases left between them. The germline gives CDR1 SQVTM, CDR2 ANQGSEA. The CDR3 DNA follows: TGCAGCGTTGAAGAATTGGAGTCGGGTAATGAGCAGTTCTTC. Translating gives CSVEELESGNEQFF.

This clonotype was detected only a few times. V gene TRBV28 combines with J gene TRBJ2-7; D not certain. The length of the CDR3 is 15 residues. Trimming took off 4 bases at V and 0 bases at J, with 13 bases between the two ends. Germline V gene data show CDR1 as MDHEN and CDR2 as SYDVKM. The CDR3: CASSSPGQISYEQYF. DNA of the CDR3: TGTGCCAGCAGTTCTCCGGGTCAGATCTCCTACGAGCAGTACTTC.

This rearrangement joins TRBV5-1 to TRBJ2-7; 15 bases line up with TRBD2. Looked up from germline, CDR1 is SGHRS and CDR2 is YFSETQ. The CDR3 is made up of 18 amino acids. V gave up 7 bases and J gave up 1 base; unmatched junction bases: 12. CDR3 residues: CASGPGLAGGHLSYEQYF. CDR3 in DNA: TGCGCCAGCGGACCGGGACTAGCGGGAGGCCACCTTTCCTACGAGCAGTACTTC.

This clonotype was seen a handful of times. The CDR3 DNA follows: TGCAGTGTCTTGGGCGGACCCACAGATACGCAGTATTTT. Translated, it gives CSVLGGPTDTQYF. The V call is TRBV20-1, the J call TRBJ2-3; D is undetermined. Germline V gene lookup returns CDR1 DFQATT and CDR2 SNEGSKA (reference sequence). The CDR3 contains 13 residues. Trimming shortened V by 7 bases and J by 2 bases, and 13 bases separated the two germline ends.

On this clonotype itself: Mismatch with germline at one junction end may stem from a read error. Written as DNA, the CDR3 is TGTGCCGGCAGCTTAGACAGGGGTGGTCAGCCCCAGCATTTT. Protein: CAGSLDRGGQPQHF. The chain uses TRBV7-8 and TRBJ1-5, with TRBD1 matching over 8 bases. Germline loops: CDR1 SGHVS, CDR2 FQNEAQ. The CDR3 runs 14 residues.

There are a few counts of this clonotype. The rearrangement joins TRBV29-1 to TRBJ2-7, with 7 bases that match TRBD2. Per the germline V gene, CDR1 is SQVTM and CDR2 is ANQGSEA. The CDR3 has 15 amino acids. Germline trimming cut 4 bases from V and 4 bases from J; bases unmatched to any gene: 13. DNA for the CDR3: TGCAGCGTTGGGTTATGGACTAGAAGCTCGTACGAGCAGTACTTC. It specifies CSVGLWTRSSYEQYF.

This clonotype was found a few times. This sequence joins TRBV27 and TRBJ1-5; TRBD1 is a possible D gene (5 bases). This CDR3 has 15 amino acids. Germline V CDR1 and CDR2: MNHEY, SMNVEV (reference sequence). The V end lost 5 bases, the J end lost 6 bases, and 17 bases lay between the germline ends. The CDR3 loop is CASSPSGGPGQPQHF. The CDR3 DNA follows: TGTGCCAGCAGTCCCAGCGGGGGTCCGGGTCAGCCCCAGCATTTT.

This clonotype was seen a handful of times. V gene TRBV7-9 combines with J gene TRBJ1-2, with TRBD1 identical over 9 bases. Germline lookup yields CDR1 SEHNR and CDR2 FQNEAQ (reference sequence). This CDR3 spans 15 amino acids. V was pared by 4 bases and J by 3 bases, with 6 bases of the junction left unmatched. The CDR3, as DNA: TGTGCCAGCAGCTCAGGACAGGGGCCGTACTATGGCTACACCTTC. Its protein product is CASSSGQGPYYGYTF.

In its sample, this clonotype was seen a few times. The chain combines TRBV12-3 or TRBV12-4 with TRBJ1-4, with TRBD1 identical over 11 bases. V shed 6 bases and J 7 bases; nucleotides not matched to a gene: 7. The CDR3 is 15 amino acids. The CDR3 region is CASRSGQGAFEKLFF. The CDR3, as DNA: TGTGCCAGCAGATCCGGACAGGGGGCCTTTGAAAAACTGTTTTTT.

This clonotype was detected ten times or more. This CDR3 reads CASNPGVNSETQYF. The CDR3 nucleotides read TGCGCCAGCAATCCAGGGGTTAATTCGGAGACCCAGTACTTC. The V and J genes are TRBV4-1 and TRBJ2-5; a weak D match, TRBD1 (6 bases). V was cut by 7 bases and J by 5 bases, with 17 bases left in between. Germline CDR1 reads MGHRA; CDR2 reads YSYEKL. CDR3 length: 14 amino acids.

The V call is TRBV20-1, the J call TRBJ1-1; 7 nucleotides align to TRBD1. V was pared by 2 bases and J by 5 bases, with 11 bases of the junction left unmatched. The germline CDR1 and CDR2 sequences are DFQATT and SNEGSKA (reference sequence). CDR3 length: 15 residues. The CDR3 is CSARILGQGDTEAFF. As DNA, the CDR3 is TGCAGTGCTAGAATCCTGGGGCAGGGGGATACTGAAGCTTTCTTT.